Sequencing of this T cell receptor beta chain was carried out in a study of blood T cell repertoires in COVID-19. Overall study context: T cells, B-cell-depleted T cells, or PBMCs supplied cDNA or gDNA.

This CDR3 is built from 16 residues. The J segment lost 2 bases and the V segment lost 6 bases, leaving 10 bases of the junction unmatched. From germline, CDR1 is SNHLY and CDR2 FYNNEI. In the original analysis: Amplification from reference gene primers served as the basis for estimated nucleated cell counts. Data came from immunoSEQ multiplex PCR; TCRdb stores just in-frame clones and leaves some out. V and J calls and clone size come straight from that table; D and trimming were deduced from the DNA. The table includes 260,000 or so clones, approximately 84% detected once. The specimen was peripheral blood. The sequence was collected from a human donor in a cohort sampled during active COVID-19. The chain uses TRBV2 and TRBJ2-5; TRBD2 matches at 9 bases. The chain's CDR3 is CASRLMASGVQETQYF. CDR3 nucleotide sequence: TGTGCCAGCAGACTGATGGCTAGCGGGGTACAAGAGACCCAGTACTTC.